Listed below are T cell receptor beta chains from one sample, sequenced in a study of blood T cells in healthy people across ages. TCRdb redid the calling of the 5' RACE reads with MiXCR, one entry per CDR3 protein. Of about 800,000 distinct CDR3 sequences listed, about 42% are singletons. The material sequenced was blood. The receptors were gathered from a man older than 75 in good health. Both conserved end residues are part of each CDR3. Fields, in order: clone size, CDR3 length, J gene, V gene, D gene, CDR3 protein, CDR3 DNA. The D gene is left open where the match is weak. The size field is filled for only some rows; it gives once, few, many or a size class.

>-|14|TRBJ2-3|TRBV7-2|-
CASSPGGAADTQYF
TGTGCCAGCAGCCCGGGCGGAGCCGCAGATACGCAGTATTTT
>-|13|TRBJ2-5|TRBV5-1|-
CASSFSGIETQYF
TGCGCCAGCAGCTTTTCGGGGATTGAGACCCAGTACTTC
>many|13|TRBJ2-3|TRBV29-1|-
CSDGPAGADTQYF
TGCAGCGACGGGCCGGCGGGTGCAGATACGCAGTATTTT
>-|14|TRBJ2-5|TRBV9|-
CASSVGGIYNEQYF
TGTGCCAGCAGCGTGGGGGGTATCTACAATGAGCAGTACTTC
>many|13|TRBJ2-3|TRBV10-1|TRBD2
CASSGSGTDTQYF
TGCGCCAGTAGCGGGAGTGGCACAGATACGCAGTATTTT
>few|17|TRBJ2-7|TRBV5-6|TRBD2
CASSLVSSGSFYNEQYF
TGTGCCAGCAGCTTGGTTTCAAGCGGGAGTTTCTACAATGAGCAGTACTTC
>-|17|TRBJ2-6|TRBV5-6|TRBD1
CASSAGTGVPGANVLTF
TGTGCCAGCAGCGCCGGGACAGGGGTACCTGGGGCCAACGTCCTGACTTTC
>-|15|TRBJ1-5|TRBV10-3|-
CAISDEQGRTQPQHF
TGTGCCATCAGTGACGAACAGGGTCGGACTCAGCCCCAGCATTTT
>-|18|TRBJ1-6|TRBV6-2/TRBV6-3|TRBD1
CASSYSIGTDIYNSPLHF
TGTGCCAGCAGTTACTCGATCGGGACAGATATCTATAATTCACCCCTCCACTTT
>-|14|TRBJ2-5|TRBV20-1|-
CSARGTAVQETQYF
TGCAGTGCTCGTGGGACTGCAGTCCAAGAGACCCAGTACTTC
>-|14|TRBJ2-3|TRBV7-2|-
CASSLDDSRDTQYF
TGTGCCAGCAGCTTAGACGACAGCCGGGATACGCAGTATTTT
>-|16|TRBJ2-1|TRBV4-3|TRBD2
CASSQSILGLGVEQFF
TGCGCCAGCAGCCAGAGTATATTGGGACTAGGCGTTGAGCAGTTCTTC
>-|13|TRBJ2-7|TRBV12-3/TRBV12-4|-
CASSLTRAYEQYF
TGTGCCAGCAGTTTAACCAGGGCCTACGAGCAGTACTTC
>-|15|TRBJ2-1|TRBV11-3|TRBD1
CASSIGTGGHNEQFF
TGTGCCAGCAGCATTGGGACAGGGGGTCACAATGAGCAGTTCTTC
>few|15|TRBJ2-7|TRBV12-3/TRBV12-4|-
CASSFLGYGRYEQYF
TGTGCCAGCAGTTTCCTAGGGTATGGTCGCTACGAGCAGTACTTC
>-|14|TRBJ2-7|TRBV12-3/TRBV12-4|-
CASNRPGGGNEQYF
TGTGCCAGCAACCGCCCCGGAGGGGGCAATGAGCAGTACTTC
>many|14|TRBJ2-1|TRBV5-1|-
CASSSGTLNNEQFF
TGCGCCAGCAGCTCCGGGACATTAAACAATGAGCAGTTCTTC
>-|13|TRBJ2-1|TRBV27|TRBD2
CASSPPSGEEQFF
TGTGCCAGCAGTCCCCCTAGCGGAGAAGAGCAGTTCTTC
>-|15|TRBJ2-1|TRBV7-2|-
CASSYDYSGNYEQFF
TGTGCCAGCAGTTATGACTATTCCGGCAATTATGAGCAGTTCTTC
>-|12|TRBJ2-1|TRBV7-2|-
CASSKGRYEQFF
TGTGCCAGCAGCAAAGGCCGGTATGAGCAGTTCTTC
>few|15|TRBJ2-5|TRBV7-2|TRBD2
CASSPGLARGETQYF
TGTGCCAGCAGCCCTGGACTAGCGAGAGGGGAGACCCAGTACTTC
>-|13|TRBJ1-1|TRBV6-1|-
CASSANSGTEAFF
TGTGCCAGCAGTGCCAATAGTGGCACCGAAGCTTTCTTT
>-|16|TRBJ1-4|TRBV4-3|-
CASSQDSPAYNEKLFF
TGCGCCAGCAGCCAAGATTCCCCAGCCTATAATGAAAAACTGTTTTTT
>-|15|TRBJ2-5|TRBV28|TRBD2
CASSLLGAGEREQYF
TGTGCCAGCAGTTTATTGGGAGCGGGAGAAAGGGAGCAGTACTTC
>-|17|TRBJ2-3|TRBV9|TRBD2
CASSVAPGGPRTDTQYF
TGTGCCAGCAGCGTAGCTCCGGGGGGGCCCCGCACAGATACGCAGTATTTT
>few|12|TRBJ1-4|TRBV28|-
CASRSNRGELFF
TGTGCCAGCAGATCTAATAGGGGGGAACTGTTTTTT
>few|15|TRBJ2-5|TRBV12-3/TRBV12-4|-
CASSTGSGVTLTRYF
TGTGCCAGCAGTACGGGTAGTGGGGTAACCCTTACGCGGTACTTC
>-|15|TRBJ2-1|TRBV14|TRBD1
CGSSSPGQANDEQFF
TGTGGCAGCAGCTCTCCGGGACAGGCTAATGATGAGCAGTTCTTC
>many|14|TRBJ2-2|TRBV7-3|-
CASSLRGNTGELFF
TGTGCCAGCAGCTTAAGGGGGAACACCGGGGAGCTGTTTTTT
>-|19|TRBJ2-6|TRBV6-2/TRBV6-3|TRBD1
CASSYSTGTGSSGTNVLTF
TGTGCCAGCAGTTACTCGACCGGGACAGGGAGCTCTGGGACCAACGTCCTGACTTTC
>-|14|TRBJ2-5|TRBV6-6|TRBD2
CASSYGLAVETQYF
TGTGCCAGCAGTTACGGCCTAGCGGTTGAGACCCAGTACTTC
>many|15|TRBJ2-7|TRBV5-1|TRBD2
CASSKGLAGAYEQYF
TGCGCCAGCAGCAAGGGACTAGCGGGAGCGTACGAGCAGTACTTC
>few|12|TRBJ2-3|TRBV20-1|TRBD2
CSGTGGKNTQYF
TGCAGTGGTACGGGAGGAAAGAACACGCAGTATTTT
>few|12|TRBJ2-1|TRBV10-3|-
CAISEVDYEQFF
TGTGCCATCAGTGAGGTCGACTATGAGCAGTTCTTC
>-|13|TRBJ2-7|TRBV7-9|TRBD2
CASGPLAGGTQYF
TGTGCCAGCGGACCCCTCGCGGGAGGAACCCAGTACTTC
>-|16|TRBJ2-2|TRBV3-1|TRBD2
CASSQVLAAQGRELFF
TGTGCCAGCAGCCAAGTACTAGCGGCTCAGGGAAGGGAGCTGTTTTTT
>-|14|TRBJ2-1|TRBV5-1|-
CASSPLSGDYEQFF
TGCGCCAGCAGCCCCCTGTCAGGAGACTATGAGCAGTTCTTC
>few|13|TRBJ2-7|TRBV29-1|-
CSVGLQDPYEQYF
TGCAGCGTTGGTCTCCAGGACCCCTACGAGCAGTACTTC
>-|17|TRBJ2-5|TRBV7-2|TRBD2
CASSFMGIAGEQETQYF
TGTGCCAGCAGCTTTATGGGTATAGCGGGAGAGCAAGAGACCCAGTACTTC
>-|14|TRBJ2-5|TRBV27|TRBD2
CASSLRGGGNRKYF
TGTGCCAGCAGTCTCCGGGGGGGCGGGAATAGAAAGTACTTC
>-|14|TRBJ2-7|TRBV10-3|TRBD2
CAIREAGGSCEQYF
TGTGCCATCAGGGAAGCGGGAGGGTCCTGCGAGCAGTACTTC
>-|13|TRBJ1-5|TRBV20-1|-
CSARDGVGKPQHF
TGCAGTGCTAGGGACGGGGTCGGGAAGCCCCAGCATTTT